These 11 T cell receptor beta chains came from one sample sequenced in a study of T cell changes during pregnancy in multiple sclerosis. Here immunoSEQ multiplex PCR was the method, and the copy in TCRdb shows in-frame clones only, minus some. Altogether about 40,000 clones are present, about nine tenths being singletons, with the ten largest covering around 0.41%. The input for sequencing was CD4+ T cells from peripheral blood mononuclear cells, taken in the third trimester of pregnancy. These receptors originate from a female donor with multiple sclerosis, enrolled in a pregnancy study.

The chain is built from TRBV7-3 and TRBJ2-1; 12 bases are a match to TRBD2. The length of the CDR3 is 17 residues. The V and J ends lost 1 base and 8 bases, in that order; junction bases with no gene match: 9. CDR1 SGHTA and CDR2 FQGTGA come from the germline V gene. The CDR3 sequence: CASSLRTSGNLRDEQFF. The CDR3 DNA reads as TGTGCCAGCAGCTTAAGGACTAGCGGGAACCTTAGGGATGAGCAGTTCTTC.

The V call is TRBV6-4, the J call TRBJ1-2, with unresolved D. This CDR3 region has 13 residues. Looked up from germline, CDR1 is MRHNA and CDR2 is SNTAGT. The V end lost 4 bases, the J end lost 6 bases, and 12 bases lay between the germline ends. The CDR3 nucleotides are TGTGCCAGCAGTGCTACCCCTGCGGATGGCTACACCTTC. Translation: CASSATPADGYTF.

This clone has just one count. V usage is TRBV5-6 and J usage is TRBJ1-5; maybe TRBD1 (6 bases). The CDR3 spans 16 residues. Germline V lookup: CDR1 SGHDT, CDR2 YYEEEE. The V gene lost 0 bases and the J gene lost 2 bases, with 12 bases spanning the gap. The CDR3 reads CASSLGRAGGNQPQHF. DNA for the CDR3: TGTGCCAGCAGCTTGGGGCGGGCAGGGGGCAATCAGCCCCAGCATTTT.

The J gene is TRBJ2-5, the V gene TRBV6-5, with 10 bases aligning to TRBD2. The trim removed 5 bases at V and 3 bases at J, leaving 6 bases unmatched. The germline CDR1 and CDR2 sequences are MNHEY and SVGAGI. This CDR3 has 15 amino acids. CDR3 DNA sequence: TGTGCCAGCAGTGTGACTAGCGGGTATAAAGAGACCCAGTACTTC. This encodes CASSVTSGYKETQYF.

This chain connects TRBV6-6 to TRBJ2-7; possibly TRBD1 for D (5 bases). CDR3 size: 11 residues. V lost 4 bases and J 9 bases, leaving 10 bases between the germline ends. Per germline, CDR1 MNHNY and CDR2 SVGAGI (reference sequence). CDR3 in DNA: TGTGCCAGCAGTTTGCAGGGATGGCAGTACTTC. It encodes CASSLQGWQYF.

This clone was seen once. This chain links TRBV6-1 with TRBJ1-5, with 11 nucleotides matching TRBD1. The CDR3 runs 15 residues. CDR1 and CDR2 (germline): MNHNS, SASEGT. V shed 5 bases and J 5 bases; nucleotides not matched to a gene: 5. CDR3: CASSWTGGEDQPQHF. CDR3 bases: TGTGCCAGCAGTTGGACAGGGGGCGAGGATCAGCCCCAGCATTTT.

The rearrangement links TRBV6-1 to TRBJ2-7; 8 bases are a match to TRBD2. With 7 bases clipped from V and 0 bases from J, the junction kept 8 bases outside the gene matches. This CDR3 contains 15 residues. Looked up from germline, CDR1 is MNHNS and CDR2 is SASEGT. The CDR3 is CASNPAAGGSYEQYF. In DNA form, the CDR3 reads TGTGCCAGCAACCCCGCCGCGGGAGGCTCCTACGAGCAGTACTTC.

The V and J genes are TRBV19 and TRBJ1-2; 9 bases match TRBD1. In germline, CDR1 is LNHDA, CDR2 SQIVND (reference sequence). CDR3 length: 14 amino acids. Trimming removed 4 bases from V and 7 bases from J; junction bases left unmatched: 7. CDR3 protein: CASSRIQGATGYTF. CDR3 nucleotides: TGTGCCAGTAGTAGAATACAGGGGGCGACTGGCTACACCTTC. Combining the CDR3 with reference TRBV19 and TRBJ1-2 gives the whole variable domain DGGITQSPKYLFRKEGQNVTLSCEQNLNHDAMYWYRQDPGQGLRLIYYSQIVNDFQKGDIAEGYSVSREKKESFPLTVTSAQKNPTAFYLCASSRIQGATGYTFGSGTRLTVV.

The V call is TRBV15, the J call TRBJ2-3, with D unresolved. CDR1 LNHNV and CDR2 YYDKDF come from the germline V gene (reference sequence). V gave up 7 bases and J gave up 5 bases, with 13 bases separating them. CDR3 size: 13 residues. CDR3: CATKDGSGDTQYF. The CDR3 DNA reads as TGTGCCACCAAAGATGGGTCGGGAGATACGCAGTATTTT. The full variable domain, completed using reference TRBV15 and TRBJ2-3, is DAMVIQNPRYQVTQFGKPVTLSCSQTLNHNVMYWYQQKSSQAPKLLFHYYDKDFNNEADTPDNFQSRRPNTSFCFLDIRSPGLGDTAMYLCATKDGSGDTQYFGPGTRLTVL.

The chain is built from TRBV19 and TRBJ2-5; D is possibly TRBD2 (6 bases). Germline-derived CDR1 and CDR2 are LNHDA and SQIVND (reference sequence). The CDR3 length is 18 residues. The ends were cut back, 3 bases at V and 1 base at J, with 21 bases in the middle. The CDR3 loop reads CASSISILAGLSQETQYF. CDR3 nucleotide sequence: TGTGCCAGTAGTATCTCCATACTAGCAGGTCTTTCCCAAGAGACCCAGTACTTC.

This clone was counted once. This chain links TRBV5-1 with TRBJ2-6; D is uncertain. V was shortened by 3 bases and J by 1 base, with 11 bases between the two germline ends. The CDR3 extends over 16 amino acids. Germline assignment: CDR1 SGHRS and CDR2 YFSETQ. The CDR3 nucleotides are TGCGCCAGCAGCTCAATGACAATGTCTGGGGCCAACGTCCTGACTTTC. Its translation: CASSSMTMSGANVLTF. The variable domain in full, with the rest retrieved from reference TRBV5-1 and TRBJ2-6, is KAGVTQTPRYLIKTRGQQVTLSCSPISGHRSVSWYQQTPGQGLQFLFEYFSETQRNKGNFPGRFSGRQFSNSRSEMNVSTLELGDSALYLCASSSMTMSGANVLTFGAGSRLTVL.